The 4 T cell receptor beta chains reported below all come from one sample, sequenced in a study of blood T cell repertoires in COVID-19 (dated by TCRdb to 2020 to 2021). The library was generated by the immunoSEQ multiplex PCR assay. The immuneACCESS repertoire file appears here via TCRdb, limited to in-frame rearrangements. These files lack a portion of the clones; in checked studies, under half of the deficit traces to unresolved V genes, and the cause of the others is not known. Present in this sample are fewer than 95,000 clones, about nine tenths of which were seen just once. In total, the top ten clones hold about 15% of the sample. Sequencing was performed on peripheral blood. These receptors were taken from a male donor with acute or convalescent COVID-19.

The CDR3 sequence: CASRGPGQGSYEQYF. CDR3 bases: TGTGCCAGCAGGGGCCCGGGACAGGGATCCTACGAGCAGTACTTC. The V call is TRBV27, the J call TRBJ2-7, with TRBD1 matching over 9 bases. Germline loops: CDR1 MNHEY, CDR2 SMNVEV (reference sequence). The CDR3 runs to 15 residues. V shed 6 bases and J 1 base; nucleotides not matched to a gene: 7.

There are a few counts of this clone. Other nucleotide sequences in the sample specify the same CDR3. This chain uses TRBV28 with TRBJ2-5, with 11 positions matching TRBD2. The trim removed 4 bases at V and 2 bases at J, leaving 15 bases unmatched. The CDR3 consists of 19 residues. The germline gives CDR1 MDHEN, CDR2 SYDVKM. CDR3 sequence: CASSWGEGLAGGLQETQYF. CDR3 DNA: TGTGCCAGCAGTTGGGGTGAGGGGCTAGCGGGGGGACTACAAGAGACCCAGTACTTC. The complete variable domain, with remaining parts taken from reference TRBV28 and TRBJ2-5, reads DVKVTQSSRYLVKRTGEKVFLECVQDMDHENMFWYRQDPGLGLRLIYFSYDVKMKEKGDIPEGYSVSREKKERFSLILESASTNQTSMYLCASSWGEGLAGGLQETQYFGPGTRLLVL.

The chain has TRBV6-5 and TRBJ1-2, with a possible D match to TRBD1 (5 bases). Trimming stripped 7 bases from V and 3 bases from J, with 18 bases between. CDR1 is MNHEY and CDR2 is SVGAGI in the germline V gene. The CDR3 contains 15 residues. CDR3 DNA: TGTGCCAGCACTAGACTGGCAGGGCTGGACTATGGCTACACCTTC. Its protein product is CASTRLAGLDYGYTF.

This chain joins TRBV6-5 and TRBJ1-1, with D perhaps TRBD1 (5 bases). The V and J ends lost 7 bases and 1 base respectively, with 13 bases between them. Germline V gene sequence: CDR1 MNHEY, CDR2 SVGAGI. The CDR3 runs to 14 residues. CDR3 nucleotides: TGTGCCAGCAAGGGCGGACACGCGAACACTGAAGCTTTCTTT. Its translation: CASKGGHANTEAFF.